Presented here are 26 T cell receptor beta chains from one specimen sequenced in a study of long-term antiretroviral therapy in people with HIV. This was the immunoSEQ v3.0 assay at survey level. Clones were read by immunoSEQ multiplex PCR, and TCRdb kept only the in-frame ones, dropping some. The sample holds 25,000 to 40,000 clones; approximately 96% are singletons and the top ten take 2.4%. The specimen was unsorted PBMCs, collected roughly 6.4 years after starting antiretroviral therapy. Receptors were obtained from a man aged 30 to 39 with HIV.

The genes are TRBV4-3 and TRBJ2-2; the D gene is possibly TRBD1 (6 bases). V lost 2 bases, J lost 8 bases, and 9 bases lay in between. Germline V lookup: CDR1 LGHNA, CDR2 YSLEER. CDR3 size: 13 residues. DNA of the CDR3: TGCGCCAGCAGCCAAAACAGGGCTGGGGAGCTGTTTTTT. It codes for CASSQNRAGELFF.

The chain carries TRBV2 and TRBJ1-1; D gene unclear. The germline gives CDR1 SNHLY, CDR2 FYNNEI. There are 12 residues in the CDR3. V was pared by 10 bases and J by 1 base, with 10 bases between. The chain's CDR3 is CANGGGNTEAFF. DNA of the CDR3: TGTGCCAACGGAGGAGGGAACACTGAAGCTTTCTTT.

As concerns this clone: One junction end does not reproduce the germline sequence, and a read error may be involved. The chain couples TRBV7-2 to TRBJ2-7; 8 nucleotides match TRBD1. The germline V gene has CDR1 SGHTA and CDR2 FQGNSA. This CDR3 is 14 amino acids long. The CDR3 loop reads CASSLALQGAAPHF. The DNA for the CDR3 is TGTGCCAGCAGCTTAGCTCTCCAGGGGGCGGCCCCCCACTTC.

This rearrangement joins TRBV4-1 to TRBJ2-5; D remains unclear. Germline V gene sequence: CDR1 MGHRA, CDR2 YSYEKL. The CDR3 runs 18 residues. V shed 0 bases and J shed 5 bases, with 22 bases lying between them. The CDR3, as DNA: TGCGCCAGCAGCCAAGATCTTGGTAGCTCAGGTCCGCGGGAGACCCAGTACTTC. It encodes CASSQDLGSSGPRETQYF.

J is TRBJ1-5 and V is TRBV19, with D maybe TRBD1 (6 bases). The CDR3 is 15 residues long. Germline V gives CDR1 LNHDA, CDR2 SQIVND (reference sequence). Trimming left V 4 bases short and J 1 base short, with 11 bases between. CDR3 coding DNA: TGTGCCAGTAGTAACTCCGGGACAAGCAATCAGCCCCAGCATTTT. This codes for CASSNSGTSNQPQHF.

The chain uses TRBV6-6 and TRBJ2-5, with TRBD1 matching 12 bases. J lost 7 bases, V lost 7 bases, and 7 bases had no gene match. CDR3 size: 14 residues. Germline assignment: CDR1 MNHNY and CDR2 SVGAGI (reference sequence). For the CDR3, the DNA is TGTGCCAGCACCCGGGACAGGGGGCCTGGGACCCAGTACTTC. Protein product: CASTRDRGPGTQYF.

The chain carries TRBV7-9 and TRBJ1-2; possible D gene TRBD1, 6 bases. Per germline, CDR1 SEHNR and CDR2 FQNEAQ (reference sequence). This CDR3 region has 14 residues. Trimming took 5 bases from V and 8 from J, leaving 18 bases between them. DNA for the CDR3: TGTGCCAGCAGCATGGGGGCTGGGCAGTCGGGCTACACCTTC. The encoded protein is CASSMGAGQSGYTF.

CDR3 protein: CASSQDPAGAGELFF. CDR3 sequence (DNA): TGCGCCAGCAGCCAAGACCCAGCGGGGGCCGGGGAGCTGTTTTTT. This chain connects TRBV4-3 to TRBJ2-2, with TRBD2 identical over 8 bases. Germline CDR1 reads LGHNA; CDR2 reads YSLEER. This CDR3 is 15 amino acids long. V shed 0 bases, J shed 6 bases, and the junction held 3 bases outside the gene matches.

The chain joins TRBV4-1 to TRBJ2-7; TRBD2 matches at 8 bases. The V and J ends lost 4 bases and 1 base, in that order; junction bases with no gene match: 9. This CDR3 has 16 residues. Germline CDR1 is MGHRA and CDR2 is YSYEKL. The CDR3 protein is CASSPSIAGISYEQYF. The CDR3 DNA sequence: TGCGCCAGCAGCCCCTCTATAGCGGGGATTTCCTACGAGCAGTACTTC.

The chain recombines TRBV5-1 with TRBJ2-7; TRBD2 matches 8 bases. Germline CDR1 reads SGHRS; CDR2 reads YFSETQ. The CDR3 is 16 residues long. J lost 7 bases, V lost 4 bases, and 16 bases had no gene match. The CDR3 DNA reads as TGCGCCAGCAGCAGGGACATAGCGGGATCGGTGAGGGAGCAGTACTTC. Translating gives CASSRDIAGSVREQYF.

The rearrangement uses TRBV7-6 and TRBJ1-1, with D possibly being TRBD1 (5 bases). V lost 5 bases, J lost 2 bases, and 9 bases lay in between. The germline V gene has CDR1 SGHVS and CDR2 FNYEAQ. The length of the CDR3 is 13 residues. In DNA, the CDR3 is TGTGCCAGCAGCAGGGGCGGCAACACTGAAGCTTTCTTT. Its translation is CASSRGGNTEAFF. Filled out from reference TRBV7-6 and TRBJ1-1, the complete variable domain reads GAGVSQSPRYKVTKRGQDVALRCDPISGHVSLYWYRQALGQGPEFLTYFNYEAQQDKSGLPNDRFSAERPEGSISTLTIQRTEQRDSAMYRCASSRGGNTEAFFGQGTRLTVV.

The chain uses TRBV11-2 and TRBJ2-1; 8 bases map to TRBD1. Germline V gives CDR1 SGHAT, CDR2 FQNNGV. With 5 bases clipped from V and 3 bases from J, the junction kept 6 bases outside the gene matches. CDR3 length: 15 residues. The CDR3: CASSADREYYNEQFF. The CDR3 nucleotides read TGTGCCAGCAGCGCGGACAGGGAATACTACAATGAGCAGTTCTTC.

This chain connects TRBV5-1 to TRBJ1-1, with D uncertain. Germline lookup yields CDR1 SGHRS and CDR2 YFSETQ. The CDR3 totals 13 residues. V lost 0 bases and J lost 5, with 8 bases in between. CDR3 residues: CASSLGWGTEAFF. In DNA, the CDR3 is TGCGCCAGCAGCTTGGGTTGGGGTACTGAAGCTTTCTTT.

The chain is built from TRBV5-1 and TRBJ2-5, with 9 positions matching TRBD1. This CDR3 is 16 amino acids long. Unmatched junction bases numbered 8, after V lost 1 base and J lost 4 bases. Germline values: CDR1 SGHRS, CDR2 YFSETQ. DNA for the CDR3: TGCGCCAGCAGCTTGACACCGGGACAGGGTACAGAGACCCAGTACTTC. It specifies CASSLTPGQGTETQYF. Full variable domain (rest looked up from reference TRBV5-1 and TRBJ2-5): KAGVTQTPRYLIKTRGQQVTLSCSPISGHRSVSWYQQTPGQGLQFLFEYFSETQRNKGNFPGRFSGRQFSNSRSEMNVSTLELGDSALYLCASSLTPGQGTETQYFGPGTRLLVL.

The genes are TRBV6-6 and TRBJ1-1; D is undetermined. The CDR3 is 13 amino acids. The V gene's germline CDR1 is MNHNY and CDR2 SVGAGI (reference sequence). The V end was cut by 7 bases, the J end by 4 bases, with 13 bases between. DNA of the CDR3: TGTGCCAGCATAACCGGGTGGTTCACTGAAGCTTTCTTT. As protein: CASITGWFTEAFF.

The chain has TRBV11-1 and TRBJ2-1, with 11 positions matching TRBD2. The CDR3 has 15 residues. Looked up from germline, CDR1 is SGHAT and CDR2 is FQDESV (reference sequence). After removal of 3 bases from V and 2 bases from J, the junction contained 0 bases not matched to a gene. The CDR3 region is CASSFSGGAYNEQFF. In nucleotides, the CDR3 is TGTGCCAGCAGCTTTAGCGGGGGGGCCTACAATGAGCAGTTCTTC.

This chain links TRBV5-1 with TRBJ1-2; the D is unclear. The CDR3 runs to 12 residues. V gave up 4 bases and J gave up 4 bases, with 8 bases separating them. The V gene's germline CDR1 is SGHRS and CDR2 YFSETQ. In nucleotides, the CDR3 is TGCGCCAGCAGCCCGGGGATCTATGGCTACACCTTC. It is translated as CASSPGIYGYTF.

This clone was observed a single time. V is TRBV2 and J is TRBJ2-3; D unresolved. CDR1 and CDR2 from the germline V gene are SNHLY and FYNNEI. V was cut by 3 bases and J by 2 bases, with 9 bases left in between. This CDR3 is 14 amino acids long. The CDR3 loop is CASSDRSSTDTQYF. The CDR3 region has the DNA TGTGCCAGCAGTGACAGGTCTTCCACAGATACGCAGTATTTT.

The gene calls are TRBV9 and TRBJ1-5, with 9 bases aligning to TRBD1. This CDR3 has 14 amino acids. Germline lookup yields CDR1 SGDLS and CDR2 YYNGEE. V lost 4 bases to trimming and J lost 5 bases; unmatched junction nucleotides: 4. DNA for the CDR3: TGTGCCAGCAGCCAGGGACAGGGTTATCAGCCCCAGCATTTT. Protein product: CASSQGQGYQPQHF.

The chain has TRBV6-5 and TRBJ2-7, with a tentative D call TRBD2 (6 bases). The length of the CDR3 is 15 residues. Germline assignment: CDR1 MNHEY and CDR2 SVGAGI. Trimming shortened V by 6 bases and J by 2 bases, and 17 bases separated the two germline ends. The CDR3 nucleotides read TGTGCCAGCAGGGGGCGGGGAGCCTCCCCCTACGAGCAGTACTTC. Protein: CASRGRGASPYEQYF.

V is TRBV1 and J is TRBJ1-1; TRBD1, as called in the table, went unchecked against the DNA. TRBV1 is a listed pseudogene. This CDR3 region has 15 residues. The CDR3 protein is CTSSRTRGGGTEAFF. CDR3 DNA: TGCACCAGCAGTCGTACCCGTGGGGGCGGCACTGAAGCTTTCTTT.

The rearrangement links TRBV5-8 to TRBJ2-1; maybe TRBD1 (6 bases). The length of the CDR3 is 16 residues. V lost 1 base, J lost 5 bases, and 16 bases lay in between. CDR1 is SGHTS and CDR2 is YDEGEE in the germline V gene. The CDR3 nucleotides read TGTGCCAGCAGCTTGTGGGGGCCAAGGGCAAACAATGAGCAGTTCTTC. Amino acid sequence: CASSLWGPRANNEQFF.

The V call is TRBV27, the J call TRBJ2-1; possibly TRBD2 for D (6 bases). The V gene's germline CDR1 is MNHEY and CDR2 SMNVEV (reference sequence). The ends were cut back, 1 base at V and 0 bases at J, with 10 bases in the middle. The CDR3 is 16 residues long. CDR3 in DNA: TGTGCCAGCAGTTTATTGCGGGACGGCTCCTACAATGAGCAGTTCTTC. This translates into CASSLLRDGSYNEQFF.

The chain recombines TRBV9 with TRBJ2-1; D is perhaps TRBD2 (7 bases). The CDR3 loop spans 21 amino acids. From germline, CDR1 is SGDLS and CDR2 YYNGEE. V was shortened by 0 bases and J by 8 bases, with 33 bases between the two germline ends. CDR3 DNA: TGTGCCAGCAGCGTAGGTTACTTGGGGGGGCAATCGGTGGGTACGTTCGATGAGCAGTTCTTC. This translates into CASSVGYLGGQSVGTFDEQFF.

The rearrangement links TRBV5-4 to TRBJ2-3; the match to TRBD1 covers 8 bases. Germline CDR1 reads SGHNT; CDR2 reads YYREEE (reference sequence). J was trimmed by 5 bases and V by 3 bases; bases with no gene match: 11. The CDR3 loop spans 16 amino acids. CDR3 coding DNA: TGTGCCAGCAGCTCCTCTCTGGACAGGGCCCGAGATACGCAGTATTTT. This sequence encodes CASSSSLDRARDTQYF.

The chain carries TRBV28 and TRBJ2-7; D may be TRBD1 (7 bases). The CDR3 loop spans 14 amino acids. Germline CDR1 and CDR2: MDHEN and SYDVKM. Trimming pared 2 bases from V and 5 bases from J, leaving 13 bases between. Here the CDR3 DNA reads TGTGCCAGCAGTTTACAGGGGGAGGTGGACGAGCAGTACTTC. It is translated as CASSLQGEVDEQYF.